At least ten counts were recorded for the clone carrying this T cell receptor (beta chain). This record comes from a study of Graves' ophthalmopathy and Graves' hyperthyroidism. On the study more broadly: Peripheral blood sampling occurred at initial diagnosis, before any treatment.

The TCR beta CDR3 regions underwent amplification from RNA transcripts. RT-PCR was first run with HTBI primers, then multiplex PCR in a second round. TCRdb reprocessed the multiplex PCR reads via MiXCR and lists one record per CDR3 protein. The data hold 600,000 to 650,000 distinct CDR3 sequences, with 22% observed a single time. Germline V gives CDR1 SGHTA, CDR2 FQGNSA. V shed 5 bases and J 4 bases; nucleotides not matched to a gene: 6. CDR3 length: 14 amino acids. This rearrangement joins TRBV7-2 to TRBJ2-7, with 9 bases that match TRBD2. The sequence was obtained from a woman under 30 with stable Graves' hyperthyroidism. Some clones in this sample may be carry-over from other donors' samples. Sequencing was carried out using peripheral blood. Here the CDR3 reads CASSTDLAGYEQYF. CDR3 nucleotide sequence: TGTGCCAGCAGCACGGACCTAGCGGGGTACGAGCAGTACTTC.